A single sample gave rise to the 26 T cell receptor beta chains below, sequenced in a study of T cell responses to AZD1222 COVID-19 vaccine. Produced via immunoSEQ multiplex PCR; TCRdb's table is partial and in-frame only. The sample carries some 180,000 clones, more than 85% recorded once. Sequenced material: peripheral blood, taken 28 days after the second AZD1222 dose. Receptors were obtained from an adult who received the AZD1222 COVID-19 vaccine.

This chain uses TRBV27 with TRBJ1-2; D ambiguous. Trimming shortened V by 3 bases and J by 2 bases, and 7 bases separated the two germline ends. The CDR3 runs 13 residues. Germline lookup yields CDR1 MNHEY and CDR2 SMNVEV (reference sequence). For the CDR3, the DNA is TGTGCCAGCAGTTTTGCGGCCAACTATGGCTACACCTTC. As protein: CASSFAANYGYTF.

This chain uses TRBV24-1 with TRBJ2-1; tentatively, D is TRBD1 or TRBD2 (5 bases each). The ends were cut back, 2 bases at V and 0 bases at J, with 10 bases in the middle. CDR1 and CDR2 (germline): KGHDR, SFDVKD. The length of the CDR3 is 16 residues. The CDR3 loop reads CATSDSGTNSYNEQFF. The CDR3 bases are TGTGCCACCAGTGATTCCGGGACCAACTCCTACAATGAGCAGTTCTTC.

The CDR3 spells CASSQGATWNTEAFF. In DNA form, the CDR3 reads TGTGCCAGCAGCCAAGGGGCTACATGGAACACTGAAGCTTTCTTT. The J gene is TRBJ1-1, the V gene TRBV14; the D is unclear. V lost 1 base, J lost 1 base, and 10 bases lay in between. CDR3 length: 15 amino acids. Germline CDR1 reads SGHDN; CDR2 reads FVKESK.

Only one count was recorded for this clone. The chain has TRBV19 and TRBJ2-3, with 11 bases aligning to TRBD2. This CDR3 contains 15 residues. V lost 3 bases to trimming and J lost 4 bases; unmatched junction nucleotides: 3. Per the germline V gene, CDR1 is LNHDA and CDR2 is SQIVND (reference sequence). DNA of the CDR3: TGTGCCAGTAGTATCCTAGCGGGAGGCGCAGATACGCAGTATTTT. Its protein is CASSILAGGADTQYF.

The V call is TRBV4-1, the J call TRBJ1-5; no reliable D call. This CDR3 has 17 amino acids. Per the germline V gene, CDR1 is MGHRA and CDR2 is YSYEKL. The V and J ends lost 0 bases and 1 base respectively, with 13 bases between them. The CDR3 DNA reads as TGCGCCAGCAGCCAAGAAATTAAATTCTGGAGCAATCAGCCCCAGCATTTT. It is translated as CASSQEIKFWSNQPQHF.

V is TRBV27 and J is TRBJ2-7, with D hard to call. V was shortened by 5 bases and J by 3 bases, with 11 bases between the two germline ends. CDR1 is MNHEY and CDR2 is SMNVEV in the germline V gene (reference sequence). The CDR3 contains 13 residues. The CDR3 bases are TGTGCCAGCAGTAGGGCTATTCACTACGAGCAGTACTTC. Translating gives CASSRAIHYEQYF.

This sequence joins TRBV7-8 and TRBJ2-1; 7 bases match TRBD2. The CDR3 sequence is 15 residues long. Germline trimming cut 1 base from V and 4 bases from J; bases unmatched to any gene: 4. Germline lookup yields CDR1 SGHVS and CDR2 FQNEAQ. CDR3 bases: TGTGCCAGCAGCTTAGGGCTAGCGGTATACAATGAGCAGTTCTTC. The encoded protein is CASSLGLAVYNEQFF.

The V call is TRBV30, the J call TRBJ2-7; D ambiguous. V lost 0 bases, J lost 7 bases, and 19 bases lay in between. The germline gives CDR1 GTSNPN, CDR2 SVGIG (reference sequence). This CDR3 spans 15 amino acids. CDR3 sequence: CAWSVRLSPFSEQYF. DNA for the CDR3: TGTGCCTGGAGTGTACGTCTTTCCCCCTTTTCGGAGCAGTACTTC.

The chain carries TRBV6-5 and TRBJ1-1; D remains ambiguous. V dropped 6 bases and J dropped 4 bases, with 12 bases sitting between them. This CDR3 spans 13 amino acids. CDR1 is MNHEY, CDR2 SVGAGI, per germline. CDR3 residues: CASRVGLSTEAFF. The CDR3, as DNA: TGTGCCAGCAGGGTTGGACTGAGCACTGAAGCTTTCTTT.

This rearrangement joins TRBV5-1 to TRBJ1-5, with a weak D call TRBD1 (6 bases). The CDR3 totals 15 residues. V lost 5 bases and J lost 5, with 17 bases in between. CDR1 and CDR2 from the germline V gene are SGHRS and YFSETQ. Here the CDR3 DNA reads TGCGCCAGCAGGCGGGGGGCGAGGAAGGATCAGCCCCAGCATTTT. This encodes CASRRGARKDQPQHF.

J is TRBJ2-7 and V is TRBV18, with D maybe TRBD2 (7 bases). CDR1 and CDR2 from the germline V gene are KGHSH and LQKENI. Trimming pared 0 bases from V and 5 bases from J, leaving 14 bases between. The CDR3 covers 15 residues. The CDR3 is CASSPPGRGAHEQYF. The CDR3 coding sequence is TGTGCCAGCTCACCACCGGGCCGGGGGGCCCACGAGCAGTACTTC.

The chain has TRBV2 and TRBJ2-3; 10 positions match TRBD2. V lost 6 bases and J lost 2; bases outside the gene matches: 8. Germline loops: CDR1 SNHLY, CDR2 FYNNEI. The CDR3 sequence is 16 residues long. The CDR3, as DNA: TGTGCCAGCAGGGCTAGCGGGAGTCGGTTCACAGATACGCAGTATTTT. Protein: CASRASGSRFTDTQYF.

The chain recombines TRBV2 with TRBJ2-2; 8 nucleotides align to TRBD2. CDR3 length: 19 residues. Trimming removed 6 bases from V and 0 bases from J; junction bases left unmatched: 15. Per the germline V gene, CDR1 is SNHLY and CDR2 is FYNNEI. CDR3 amino acids: CASRQLRGAGATNTGELFF. In nucleotides, the CDR3 is TGTGCCAGCAGACAATTACGGGGAGCGGGGGCGACGAACACCGGGGAGCTGTTTTTT.

This clone was seen a handful of times. This rearrangement joins TRBV29-1 to TRBJ2-5, with TRBD1 as a possible D gene (6 bases). Between the trimmed V and J ends, which lost 3 bases and 0 bases, there was a span of 8 bases. The CDR3 length is 13 residues. Germline-derived CDR1 and CDR2 are SQVTM and ANQGSEA. The CDR3 sequence: CSVDAGDQETQYF. CDR3 DNA sequence: TGCAGCGTTGACGCAGGGGACCAAGAGACCCAGTACTTC. Together with reference TRBV29-1 and TRBJ2-5, the CDR3 gives the full variable domain: SAVISQKPSRDICQRGTSLTIQCQVDSQVTMMFWYRQQPGQSLTLIATANQGSEATYESGFVIDKFPISRPNLTFSTLTVSNMSPEDSSIYLCSVDAGDQETQYFGPGTRLLVL.

The CDR3 DNA follows: TGTGCCTCAGGGAGGGGGCTGAACACTGAAGCTTTCTTT. It codes for CASGRGLNTEAFF. The rearrangement uses TRBV30 and TRBJ1-1; 7 bases line up with TRBD1. Trimming took 7 bases from V and 0 from J; bases not matched to a gene: 5. The CDR3 contains 13 residues. CDR1 is GTSNPN, CDR2 SVGIG, per germline (reference sequence).

The CDR3 region is CASSERAGHQETQYF. CDR3 bases: TGTGCCAGCAGTGAAAGGGCAGGGCACCAAGAGACCCAGTACTTC. The chain has TRBV6-1 and TRBJ2-5; weak D call: TRBD1 (5 bases). The germline CDR1 and CDR2 sequences are MNHNS and SASEGT. V lost 2 bases and J 0 bases, leaving 10 bases between the germline ends. The length of the CDR3 is 15 residues.

This chain connects TRBV6-6 to TRBJ1-1; D unresolved. V lost 6 bases and J lost 0, with 8 bases in between. Germline CDR1 MNHNY, CDR2 SVGAGI (reference sequence). There are 13 residues in the CDR3. CDR3 protein: CASRRTLNTEAFF. The CDR3 bases are TGTGCCAGCAGGCGAACATTGAACACTGAAGCTTTCTTT.

About this clone itself: Other DNA sequences of this sample code for an identical CDR3. V gene TRBV3-1 (or the pseudogene TRBV3-2) combines with J gene TRBJ1-1, with no clear D. Trimming shortened V by 4 bases and J by 5 bases, and 8 bases separated the two germline ends. There are 12 residues in the CDR3. Germline CDR1 and CDR2: LGHDT and YNNKEL (reference sequence). CDR3 bases: TGTGCCAGCAGCCGAGCGGGGACTGAAGCTTTCTTT. Translated, it gives CASSRAGTEAFF.

The rearrangement uses TRBV29-1 and TRBJ2-1; 12 bases map to TRBD2. The CDR3 runs 12 residues. After removal of 4 bases from V and 12 bases from J, the junction contained 4 bases not matched to a gene. In germline, CDR1 is SQVTM, CDR2 ANQGSEA. The CDR3 DNA is TGCAGCGTTGTGTCTAGCGGGAGGGGGCAGTTCTTC. Amino acids: CSVVSSGRGQFF.

The chain carries TRBV15 and TRBJ1-3, with D tentatively TRBD1 (5 bases). Germline CDR1 is LNHNV and CDR2 is YYDKDF (reference sequence). The CDR3 is 16 amino acids. V lost 0 bases and J 0 bases, leaving 9 bases between the germline ends. CDR3 sequence reads: CATSRDSGGSGNTIYF. The CDR3 nucleotides are TGTGCCACCAGCAGAGATAGCGGGGGCTCTGGAAACACCATATATTTT.

The rearrangement uses TRBV2 and TRBJ2-3, with D perhaps TRBD1 (5 bases). Germline lookup yields CDR1 SNHLY and CDR2 FYNNEI. This CDR3 has 15 residues. V lost 6 bases, J lost 4 bases, and 17 bases lay in between. CDR3 residues: CASRTPKGIADTQYF. The CDR3 nucleotides are TGTGCCAGCAGAACCCCTAAGGGGATCGCAGATACGCAGTATTTT.

This chain links TRBV4-1 with TRBJ1-2; a possible D gene is TRBD1 (5 bases). Trimming cost V 1 base and J 4 bases, with 13 bases left between them. Per the germline V gene, CDR1 is MGHRA and CDR2 is YSYEKL. This CDR3 spans 15 amino acids. CDR3 sequence (DNA): TGCGCCAGCAGCCAAGGGGAAGGGGAAACCTATGGCTACACCTTC. Translation: CASSQGEGETYGYTF.

This chain links TRBV12-3 or TRBV12-4 with TRBJ1-1; the D gene is possibly TRBD1 (5 bases). V was pared by 1 base and J by 6 bases, with 6 bases between. CDR3 length: 12 amino acids. CDR3 protein: CASSLGGAEAFF. The CDR3, as DNA: TGTGCCAGCAGTTTAGGGGGGGCTGAAGCTTTCTTT.

The V gene is TRBV7-6, the J gene TRBJ2-3; TRBD2 matches at 11 bases. Germline lookup yields CDR1 SGHVS and CDR2 FNYEAQ. The CDR3 contains 19 residues. J gave up 0 bases and V 2 bases, and 10 bases lay outside the gene matches. CDR3 DNA: TGTGCCAGCAGCTTACCCCCGCCCCGACTAGCGGGGAGCACAGATACGCAGTATTTT. It translates to CASSLPPPRLAGSTDTQYF.

Note on this clone: Other DNA sequences in the sample encode the same CDR3. The V gene is TRBV5-1, the J gene TRBJ1-1; D remains ambiguous. Germline CDR1 is SGHRS and CDR2 is YFSETQ. V was clipped by 0 bases and J by 1 base, with 4 bases between them. The CDR3 is made up of 13 amino acids. CDR3 sequence reads: CASSLARNTEAFF. CDR3 nucleotide sequence: TGCGCCAGCAGCTTGGCGCGGAACACTGAAGCTTTCTTT.

This clone has just a few counts. The chain recombines TRBV5-8 with TRBJ1-3; D is possibly TRBD1 (5 bases). V was clipped by 4 bases and J by 2 bases, with 16 bases between them. This CDR3 comprises 16 residues. Per the germline V gene, CDR1 is SGHTS and CDR2 is YDEGEE. CDR3 sequence: CASSPGKGIAGNTIYF. The CDR3 DNA follows: TGTGCCAGCAGCCCGGGGAAGGGGATCGCTGGAAACACCATATATTTT.